This entry lists 12 T cell receptor beta chains sequenced from one sample in a study of cytomegalovirus exposure and HLA in healthy donors. Vbeta (60) and Jbeta (13) primers were used in the PCR. Repertoires were generated with immunoSEQ multiplex PCR, while TCRdb's copy carries only in-frame clones and drops some. Of about 110,000 clones in the sample, roughly two thirds were seen once. Sequences were obtained from PBMCs. The source is a man between 35 and 55 years old in good health and CMV-seronegative.

This clone was observed a handful of times. This chain uses TRBV6-1 with TRBJ2-2; 11 positions match TRBD1. The CDR3 is 19 residues long. V shed 4 bases, J shed 0 bases, and the junction held 10 bases outside the gene matches. Germline assignment: CDR1 MNHNS and CDR2 SASEGT. DNA of the CDR3: TGTGCCAGCAGTGGGTGGGACAGGGGGTCCCCACCGAACACCGGGGAGCTGTTTTTT. Its protein product is CASSGWDRGSPPNTGELFF.

The chain links TRBV9 to TRBJ1-2, with D unresolved. CDR1 and CDR2 (germline): SGDLS, YYNGEE. CDR3 length: 16 residues. The germline V and J ends were trimmed by 3 bases and 2 bases, with 17 bases remaining between them. DNA for the CDR3: TGTGCCAGCAGCGCCCAGAAGTTTGGAGGGAACTATGGCTACACCTTC. Protein: CASSAQKFGGNYGYTF.

The chain employs TRBV2 and TRBJ2-4; D might be TRBD2 (7 bases). Trimming pared 4 bases from V and 9 bases from J, leaving 16 bases between. CDR1 and CDR2 from the germline V gene are SNHLY and FYNNEI. The CDR3 is 14 amino acids. CDR3 coding DNA: TGTGCCAGCAGTGTAGCCAGGGAGGGGGGCATTCAGTACTTC. Its protein is CASSVAREGGIQYF.

For this clone: This same CDR3 is encoded by further DNA sequences in the sample. The chain carries TRBV27 and TRBJ1-2; D not certain. Trimming pared 0 bases from V and 1 base from J, leaving 6 bases between. This CDR3 is 14 amino acids long. Germline assignment: CDR1 MNHEY and CDR2 SMNVEV (reference sequence). Here the CDR3 DNA reads TGTGCCAGCAGTTTATCGAGGAGTAACTATGGCTACACCTTC. Translating gives CASSLSRSNYGYTF.

The gene calls are TRBV6-5 and TRBJ1-1, with unresolved D. Germline V gives CDR1 MNHEY, CDR2 SVGAGI. The CDR3 runs 13 residues. V lost 7 bases and J 5 bases, leaving 14 bases between the germline ends. The CDR3 is CASNQGRRTEAFF. In DNA, the CDR3 is TGTGCCAGCAATCAAGGGAGGAGAACTGAAGCTTTCTTT.

The chain joins TRBV4-1 to TRBJ1-1; D is undetermined. Germline V gene sequence: CDR1 MGHRA, CDR2 YSYEKL. This CDR3 is 15 amino acids long. Trimming took 4 bases from V and 1 from J, leaving 13 bases between them. CDR3 amino acids: CASSRDWAPNTEAFF. The CDR3 bases are TGCGCCAGCAGCCGAGACTGGGCACCGAACACTGAAGCTTTCTTT.

To note about this clone: The sample contains more than one DNA sequence encoding this CDR3. The rearrangement links TRBV5-1 to TRBJ2-7, with TRBD1 matching 9 bases. With V trimmed by 3 bases and J by 1 base, 2 bases remained unmatched. The germline gives CDR1 SGHRS, CDR2 YFSETQ. The CDR3 loop spans 14 amino acids. CDR3 in DNA: TGCGCCAGCAGCTCGGGGACAGGGTCCTACGAGCAGTACTTC. Translated, it gives CASSSGTGSYEQYF.

This clone was seen just once. This chain joins TRBV25-1 and TRBJ1-5, with 7 bases fitting TRBD1. This CDR3 spans 13 amino acids. The germline V gene encodes CDR1 MGHDK and CDR2 SYGVNS. V shed 5 bases and J 8 bases; nucleotides not matched to a gene: 6. This chain's CDR3 is CASSSYRGEPQHF. CDR3 nucleotide sequence: TGTGCCAGCAGTTCCTACAGGGGCGAGCCCCAGCATTTT.

Only a few counts were recorded for this clone. The V gene is TRBV4-2, the J gene TRBJ2-1, with D possibly matching TRBD2 (6 bases). Germline lookup yields CDR1 LGHNA and CDR2 YNFKEQ. The germline V and J ends were trimmed by 4 bases and 0 bases, with 16 bases remaining between them. The CDR3 extends over 17 amino acids. The CDR3 nucleotides read TGTGCCAGCAGCCCATTTCTGGCGGGGAGCTCCTACAATGAGCAGTTCTTC. Protein: CASSPFLAGSSYNEQFF.

V and J are TRBV11-2 and TRBJ1-1; 7 bases match TRBD1. The CDR3 extends over 14 amino acids. Germline trimming cut 5 bases from V and 2 bases from J; bases unmatched to any gene: 5. CDR1 SGHAT and CDR2 FQNNGV come from the germline V gene. The CDR3 here is CASSQGVLNTEAFF. The DNA for the CDR3 is TGTGCCAGCAGCCAGGGGGTCCTTAACACTGAAGCTTTCTTT.

This clone has a handful of counts. V usage is TRBV7-3 and J usage is TRBJ2-2, with 7 bases aligning to TRBD1. Per the germline V gene, CDR1 is SGHTA and CDR2 is FQGTGA. The ends lost 4 bases at V and 3 bases at J; junction bases unmatched: 11. There are 17 residues in the CDR3. The CDR3 loop is CASSSTPKTGYTGELFF. DNA of the CDR3: TGTGCCAGCAGCTCCACCCCTAAGACAGGGTACACCGGGGAGCTGTTTTTT.

The chain uses TRBV28 and TRBJ1-1, with D uncertain. The V end was cut by 0 bases, the J end by 4 bases, with 12 bases between. CDR3 size: 15 residues. Germline lookup yields CDR1 MDHEN and CDR2 SYDVKM. The CDR3 spells CASSLWRAGVTEAFF. DNA for the CDR3: TGTGCCAGCAGTTTATGGCGGGCGGGAGTCACTGAAGCTTTCTTT.